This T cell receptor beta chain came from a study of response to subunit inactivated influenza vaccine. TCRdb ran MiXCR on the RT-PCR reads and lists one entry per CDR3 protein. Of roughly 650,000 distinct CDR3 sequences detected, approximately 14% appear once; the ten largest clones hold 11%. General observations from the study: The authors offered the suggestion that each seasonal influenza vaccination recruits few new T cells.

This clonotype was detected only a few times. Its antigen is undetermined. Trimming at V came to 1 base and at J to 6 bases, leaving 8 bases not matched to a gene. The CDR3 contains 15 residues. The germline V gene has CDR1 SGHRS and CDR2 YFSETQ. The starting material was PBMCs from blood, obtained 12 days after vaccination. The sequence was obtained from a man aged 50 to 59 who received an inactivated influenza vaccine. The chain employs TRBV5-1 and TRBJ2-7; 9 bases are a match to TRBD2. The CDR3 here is CASSLSSGRPTEQYF. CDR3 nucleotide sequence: TGCGCCAGCAGCTTGTCCAGCGGGAGGCCAACCGAGCAGTACTTC.